Presented here are 11 T cell receptor beta chains from one specimen sequenced in a study of vaccination and CD4 T cells after COVID-19. Sequenced with the Oncomine TCR Beta short-read assay was DNA taken from cultured CD4+ T cells. TCRdb redid the calling of the PCR reads with MiXCR, one entry per CDR3 protein. The profile shows approximately 17,000 distinct CDR3 sequences, just under 55% of them singletons. Stated time point: late sampling 161 to 241 days after vaccination in a few convalescent patients. Treatment reported: approximately 10-day PBMC culture with coronavirus spike peptide pools or control peptides (ViraFEST assay). Their antigens remain unidentified. The material sequenced was CD4+ T cells from blood, cultured in vitro, taken about 7 months after SARS-CoV-2 vaccination. The receptors shown here come from a human donor who had recovered from COVID-19.

This sequence joins TRBV6-1 and TRBJ2-7; weak D call: TRBD1 (6 bases). Germline loops: CDR1 MNHNS, CDR2 SASEGT. This CDR3 has 15 residues. Trimming took 5 bases from V and 1 from J, leaving 15 bases between them. Written as DNA, the CDR3 is TGTGCCAGCAGTCGGACAGCGGCGACTTCCTACGAGCAGTACTTC. Translated: CASSRTAATSYEQYF.

This clonotype has just a few counts. The chain employs TRBV6-2 or TRBV6-3 and TRBJ1-2, with D maybe TRBD1 (6 bases). The CDR3 extends over 13 amino acids. CDR1 is MNHEY and CDR2 is SVGEGT in the germline V gene. V lost 5 bases and J 2 bases, leaving 9 bases between the germline ends. The CDR3 sequence: CASSRQANYGYTF. The CDR3 nucleotides are TGTGCCAGCAGTCGACAGGCGAACTATGGCTACACCTTC.

This clonotype has only a few counts. The chain carries TRBV19 and TRBJ2-7; TRBD2 matches at 15 bases. This CDR3 contains 13 residues. The V and J ends lost 10 bases and 3 bases, in that order; junction bases with no gene match: 1. Germline CDR1 and CDR2: LNHDA and SQIVND (reference sequence). The CDR3 sequence: CATGLAGGYEQYF. The DNA for the CDR3 is TGTGCCACGGGACTAGCGGGGGGCTACGAGCAGTACTTC. Combining the CDR3 with reference TRBV19 and TRBJ2-7 gives the whole variable domain DGGITQSPKYLFRKEGQNVTLSCEQNLNHDAMYWYRQDPGQGLRLIYYSQIVNDFQKGDIAEGYSVSREKKESFPLTVTSAQKNPTAFYLCATGLAGGYEQYFGPGTRLTVT.

The sample holds a few counts of this clonotype. This chain uses TRBV6-1 with TRBJ1-1; 8 nucleotides line up with TRBD1. Trimming at V came to 5 bases and at J to 4 bases, leaving 3 bases not matched to a gene. The CDR3 is 13 amino acids. Germline CDR1 is MNHNS and CDR2 is SASEGT. The DNA for the CDR3 is TGTGCCAGCAGTACAGACAGGGGCACTGAAGCTTTCTTT. Translating it yields CASSTDRGTEAFF.

The chain carries TRBV6-2 or TRBV6-3 and TRBJ2-7; 7 nucleotides line up with TRBD2. The germline gives CDR1 MNHEY, CDR2 SVGEGT. The CDR3 has 12 residues. V trimming: 7 bases; J trimming: 4 bases; junction bases outside the gene matches: 4. The CDR3 region is CASKKRDYEQYF. Written as DNA, the CDR3 is TGTGCCAGCAAAAAGCGGGATTACGAGCAGTACTTC.

This chain uses TRBV7-9 with TRBJ2-7; 8 nucleotides align to TRBD1. The germline CDR1 and CDR2 sequences are SEHNR and FQNEAQ (reference sequence). J lost 7 bases, V lost 3 bases, and 8 bases had no gene match. The CDR3 length is 14 residues. CDR3 loop: CASSFSGGSGEQYF. The CDR3 DNA reads as TGTGCCAGCAGCTTTTCAGGGGGCTCGGGGGAGCAGTACTTC.

This clonotype was observed a single time. The chain combines TRBV18 with TRBJ2-3, with D unclear. Trimming left V 6 bases short and J 2 bases short, with 9 bases between. This CDR3 is built from 13 residues. In germline, CDR1 is KGHSH, CDR2 LQKENI. Here the CDR3 DNA reads TGTGCCAGCTCCCCAAAAGCCACAGATACGCAGTATTTT. It is translated as CASSPKATDTQYF.

The chain recombines TRBV10-3 with TRBJ2-1; the match to TRBD2 covers 14 bases. The CDR3 loop spans 16 amino acids. The V gene end was trimmed by 2 bases and the J gene end by 9 bases; junction bases not matched to a gene: 6. CDR1 and CDR2 (germline): ENHRY, SYGVKD. CDR3 sequence reads: CAISEPTSGRAGEQFF. The CDR3 region has the DNA TGTGCCATCAGTGAGCCGACTAGCGGGAGGGCCGGTGAGCAGTTCTTC.

The chain has TRBV20-1 and TRBJ1-2; D might be TRBD1 (5 bases). Trimming took off 6 bases at V and 8 bases at J, with 16 bases between the two ends. This CDR3 is 12 amino acids long. In germline, CDR1 is DFQATT, CDR2 SNEGSKA (reference sequence). CDR3 in amino acids: CSATPLGVGYTF. The CDR3 DNA sequence: TGCAGTGCCACTCCTCTGGGGGTAGGCTACACCTTC.

The chain uses TRBV7-6 and TRBJ2-3, with D tentatively TRBD2 (6 bases). Germline values: CDR1 SGHVS, CDR2 FNYEAQ. The CDR3 runs to 15 residues. V shed 5 bases and J shed 2 bases, with 14 bases lying between them. As DNA, the CDR3 is TGTGCCAGCAGCCGTCGACTAGACACCACAGATACGCAGTATTTT. Its translation is CASSRRLDTTDTQYF.

This clonotype was seen a handful of times. The J gene is TRBJ2-5, the V gene TRBV20-1; perhaps D is TRBD1 or TRBD2 (6 bases each). The V end was cut by 5 bases, the J end by 5 bases, with 18 bases between. The CDR3 has 14 residues. CDR1 and CDR2 (germline): DFQATT, SNEGSKA (reference sequence). DNA of the CDR3: TGCAGTGCTTCCGGACAGCTTGGGAGGGAGACCCAGTACTTC. It translates to CSASGQLGRETQYF.